Listed below are T cell receptor beta chains from one sample, sequenced in a study of beta chain features in type 1 diabetes. The data were produced by immunoSEQ multiplex PCR, yet TCRdb's version contains in-frame clones alone and is incomplete. The data contain 600,000 to 750,000 clones, 9.5% to 15% of them seen just once; the ten biggest clones take up roughly 0.12%. Sequencing was carried out using naive CD4+ T cells from blood. These receptors were taken from a man aged 25 to 40 with type 1 diabetes. CDR3s include the opening cysteine and the closing phenylalanine or tryptophan. D genes are given only for firm matches. Rows give clone size only sometimes, using once, few, many, or a class for an expanded clone.

j_call | clone_size | d_call | v_call | cdr3_nt | cdr3_aa
TRBJ2-7 | . | . | TRBV7-2 | TGTGCCAGCAGCTTAAGTCCCTCCTACGAGCAGTACTTC | CASSLSPSYEQYF
TRBJ1-2 | few | . | TRBV18 | TGTGCCAGCTCCCGGGAGCAGTCGAGGGATGGCTACACCTTC | CASSREQSRDGYTF
TRBJ2-7 | . | TRBD1 | TRBV23-1 | TGCGCCAGCAGTCAGAGACAGGGTCAAGCCTACGAGCAGTACTTC | CASSQRQGQAYEQYF
TRBJ2-1 | . | TRBD2 | TRBV4-3 | TGCGCCAGCAGCCAAGTCTACGGGACTAGCGGGGGTTACTACAATGAGCAGTTCTTC | CASSQVYGTSGGYYNEQFF
TRBJ2-3 | once | TRBD2 | TRBV2 | TGTGCCAATTCTTCTAGCGGGGGCCTCAGGGATACGCAGTATTTT | CANSSSGGLRDTQYF
TRBJ2-1 | . | . | TRBV28 | TGTGCCAGCAGTTCTGAGGCACGAGGCCAGCTCTTC | CASSSEARGQLF
TRBJ1-5 | few | . | TRBV4-3 | TGCGCCAGCAGCCAAGATTTCCCGGCGAGAGGAGGAGGACGCAATCAGCCCCAGCATTTT | CASSQDFPARGGGRNQPQHF
TRBJ1-2 | . | . | TRBV7-2 | TGTGCCAGCAGCTTAGATTTCCAGGGCCAGGGTGGCTACACCTTC | CASSLDFQGQGGYTF
TRBJ2-7 | . | . | TRBV2 | TGTGCCAGCAGTCTCGGGGGATCCTACGAGCAGTACTTC | CASSLGGSYEQYF
TRBJ1-1 | few | . | TRBV5-6 | TGTGCCAGCAGCTTGGTAATGAACACTGAAGCTTTCTTT | CASSLVMNTEAFF
TRBJ1-2 | few | . | TRBV25-1 | TGTGCCAGCAGTGACGGCTCCTATGGCTACACCTTC | CASSDGSYGYTF
TRBJ2-3 | . | . | TRBV4-3 | TGCGCCAGCAGCCAAGACAACACAGATACGCAGTATTTT | CASSQDNTDTQYF
TRBJ1-4 | few | . | TRBV28 | TGTGCCAGCAGTTCACAGGGTAGAGATGATGAAAAACTGTTTTTT | CASSSQGRDDEKLFF
TRBJ2-5 | few | TRBD2 | TRBV29-1 | TGCAGCGTTGGGGAGGGCCGGGAGACCCAGTACTTC | CSVGEGRETQYF
TRBJ2-5 | . | TRBD1 | TRBV23-1 | TGCGCCAGCAGTCAAACCGACAGGGCCGTTTGGGGGACCCAGTACTTC | CASSQTDRAVWGTQYF
TRBJ2-5 | . | TRBD2 | TRBV5-4 | TGTGCCAGCAGCTTGGCCGCGGCTAGCGGGGGCCAAGAGACCCAGTACTTC | CASSLAAASGGQETQYF
TRBJ1-6 | few | TRBD1 | TRBV25-1 | TGTGCCAGCAGTGACCTACCCGGGACAGGGATTAATTCACCCCTCCACTTT | CASSDLPGTGINSPLHF
TRBJ2-5 | many | . | TRBV10-3 | TGTGCCATCGGGGACAACCAAGAGACCCAGTACTTC | CAIGDNQETQYF
TRBJ2-3 | . | . | TRBV27 | TGTGCCAGCAAGAGCGCCACAGATACGCAGTATTTT | CASKSATDTQYF
TRBJ2-7 | many | . | TRBV6-5 | TGTGCCAGCAGTTACCAAGGTACAGGGTCCTGGGAGCAGTACTTC | CASSYQGTGSWEQYF
TRBJ2-3 | few | . | TRBV7-8 | TGTGCCAGCAGCCTGGACCAGAATACGCAGTATTTT | CASSLDQNTQYF
TRBJ2-5 | . | . | TRBV7-8 | TGTGCCAGCATGAGAGGGCGAGCCCAAGAGACCCAGTACTTC | CASMRGRAQETQYF
TRBJ2-7 | . | TRBD2 | TRBV4-3 | TGCGCCAGCAGCCAAGAGGGAGGGAACTCCTACGAGCAGTACTTC | CASSQEGGNSYEQYF
TRBJ1-5 | . | . | TRBV25-1 | TGTGCCAGCAGAGAAGACGTCGGGCCCCAGCATTTT | CASREDVGPQHF
TRBJ2-7 | . | . | TRBV18 | TGTGCCAGCTCACAACCTGACAGCTACGAGCAGTACTTC | CASSQPDSYEQYF
TRBJ2-5 | . | . | TRBV7-9 | TGTGCCAGCAGCTTAGTTGCGTCGACTAAAGAGACCCAGTACTTC | CASSLVASTKETQYF
TRBJ2-3 | . | . | TRBV9 | TGTGCCAGCAGCGTAGCTACAGGGACCACAGATACGCAGTATTTT | CASSVATGTTDTQYF
TRBJ2-7 | . | TRBD2 | TRBV27 | TGTGCCAGCAGTTTCGGACTAGCGGGGGACGAGCAGTACTTC | CASSFGLAGDEQYF
TRBJ1-4 | . | . | TRBV4-3 | TGCGCCAGCAGCCAAGAGAAAGGGGGGAGAAAACTGTTTTTT | CASSQEKGGRKLFF
TRBJ1-3 | few | . | TRBV4-3 | TGCGCCAGCAGCCCCAAGAATGGTTTAAACACCATATATTTT | CASSPKNGLNTIYF
TRBJ1-3 | few | . | TRBV29-1 | TGCAGCGTTGTAGTTCCTGGAAACACCATATATTTT | CSVVVPGNTIYF
TRBJ1-1 | few | TRBD1 | TRBV6-4 | TGTGCCAGCAGCCAGGGACAGGGGATGAACACTGAAGCTTTCTTT | CASSQGQGMNTEAFF
TRBJ1-1 | . | . | TRBV11-1 | TGTGCCAGCAGCCTTCTCATGAACACTGAAGCTTTCTTT | CASSLLMNTEAFF
TRBJ2-3 | . | . | TRBV30 | TGTGCCTGGAGTGTACGGTATACCCGGACAGATACGCAGTATTTT | CAWSVRYTRTDTQYF
TRBJ2-1 | . | . | TRBV5-1 | TGCGCCAGCGAGCAAAAGCCAGGGTCGGGGAGCAATGAGCAGTTCTTC | CASEQKPGSGSNEQFF
TRBJ2-1 | . | . | TRBV7-2 | TGTGCCAGCAGCTTAGCGCCACAGATCTACAATGAGCAGTTCTTC | CASSLAPQIYNEQFF
TRBJ1-5 | . | TRBD1 | TRBV16 | TGTGCCAGCAGCCAAGGGACAGCGGACAATCAGCCCCAGCATTTT | CASSQGTADNQPQHF
TRBJ2-6 | . | . | TRBV7-8 | TGTGCCAGCAGCTTAGCGGCGGGGAACTCTGGGGCCAACGTCCTGACTTTC | CASSLAAGNSGANVLTF
TRBJ2-3 | . | . | TRBV18 | TGTGCCAGCTCACCCAGCAGGGGGGACACAGATACGCAGTATTTT | CASSPSRGDTDTQYF
TRBJ1-1 | . | TRBD1 | TRBV10-3 | TGTGCCATCCAAAGGACAGGGGGCTGGGACACTGAAGCTTTCTTT | CAIQRTGGWDTEAFF
TRBJ2-1 | . | TRBD2 | TRBV7-2 | TGTGCCAGCACCCTAGGACTAGGTGAGGGTGAGCAGTTCTTC | CASTLGLGEGEQFF
TRBJ2-5 | . | . | TRBV29-1 | TGCAGCGTTGAAGGAATCGTAAAAGAGACCCAGTACTTC | CSVEGIVKETQYF
TRBJ1-1 | few | TRBD1 | TRBV7-9 | TGTGCCAGCAGCCTTCGAACAGGGGCGAACACTGAAGCTTTCTTT | CASSLRTGANTEAFF
TRBJ2-7 | few | . | TRBV20-1 | TGCAGTGCTAGAGATGGCTACGAGCAGTACTTC | CSARDGYEQYF
TRBJ1-6 | few | TRBD1 | TRBV11-2 | TGTGCCAGCAGCCGCGGACAGGGTTCCCCTACCCTCCACTTT | CASSRGQGSPTLHF
TRBJ2-3 | . | . | TRBV4-3 | TGCGCCAGCAGAAACGAGGGCGCAGATACGCAGTATTTT | CASRNEGADTQYF
TRBJ1-2 | few | TRBD1 | TRBV6-1 | TGTGCCAGCAGTGAAGCAATGGGGACAGGGGCCAACTATGGCTACACCTTC | CASSEAMGTGANYGYTF
TRBJ2-3 | few | . | TRBV6-5 | TGTGCCAGCAGTTCGGACACCTCCCCTGGGGCAGATACGCAGTATTTT | CASSSDTSPGADTQYF
TRBJ2-1 | . | . | TRBV25-1 | TGTGCCAGCAGTGAGGCGTCAGGCCGCTCCTACAATGAGCAGTTCTTC | CASSEASGRSYNEQFF
TRBJ1-3 | few | . | TRBV19 | TGTGCCAGTCAGCCAGGGATCCCTGGAAACACCATATATTTT | CASQPGIPGNTIYF
TRBJ1-5 | . | TRBD1 | TRBV7-9 | TGTGCCAGCAGCTCACCGGGACAGGCGGGTAATCAGCCCCAGCATTTT | CASSSPGQAGNQPQHF
TRBJ1-4 | . | . | TRBV11-2 | TGTGCCAGCAGCTTCAACAGGGATGGAAAACTGTTTTTT | CASSFNRDGKLFF
TRBJ2-7 | . | TRBD2 | TRBV7-2 | TGTGCCAGCAGCCCCTCCGGGACTAGACTATACGAGCAGTACTTC | CASSPSGTRLYEQYF
TRBJ1-1 | . | . | TRBV5-1 | TGCGCCAGCAGCTTGGTAGATGCCAACACTGAAGCTTTCTTT | CASSLVDANTEAFF
TRBJ2-5 | . | . | TRBV18 | TGTGCCAGCTCACCTATCGGACCTAACCAAGAGACCCAGTACTTC | CASSPIGPNQETQYF
TRBJ2-3 | few | . | TRBV6-1 | TGTGCCAGCACCAATAGACATCAAAAAGAAGATACGCAGTATTTT | CASTNRHQKEDTQYF
TRBJ2-1 | few | TRBD1 | TRBV28 | TGTGCCAGCGGTGGGGCAGGGGGCCGCTCCTACAATGAGCAGTTCTTC | CASGGAGGRSYNEQFF
TRBJ2-6 | . | . | TRBV5-1 | TGCGCCAGCAGCTCACAGGGCGCTGGGGCCAACGTCCTGACTTTC | CASSSQGAGANVLTF
TRBJ2-1 | . | TRBD2 | TRBV11-2 | TGTGCCAGCAGCCTCCCGGGGGGAGGGCTGGGCAATGAGCAGTTCTTC | CASSLPGGGLGNEQFF
TRBJ1-5 | few | . | TRBV25-1 | TGTGCCAGCAGTGATGCAGGGAGCAATCAGCCCCAGCATTTT | CASSDAGSNQPQHF